This entry describes one TCR beta chain. The sample is drawn from a study of blood T cells in healthy people across ages. Primed by a sample-barcoded 5' primer and a J-beta primer mix, a second PCR proceeded for about 6 to 12 cycles. TCRdb independently ran MiXCR on the 5' RACE reads; one entry per CDR3 protein. The sample consists of 450,000 to 650,000 distinct CDR3 sequences, under 30% of them appearing once. These data were also filed under a second study, of T cells of mothers and their children.

Sequenced sample: blood. The clonotype was recovered from a boy aged 5-17 years in good health.

The CDR3 here is CSARLLREPDTQYF. CDR3 DNA sequence: TGCAGTGCTAGGCTATTGCGGGAGCCAGATACGCAGTATTTT. The chain combines TRBV20-1 with TRBJ2-3; 7 bases are shared with TRBD2. Germline V lookup: CDR1 DFQATT, CDR2 SNEGSKA (reference sequence). Trimming took 3 bases from V and 4 from J; bases not matched to a gene: 7. This CDR3 is 14 amino acids long.